The 9 T cell receptor beta chains listed next were all sequenced from one sample in a study of blood T cell repertoires in COVID-19 (dated by TCRdb to 2020 to 2022). The library came from the immunoSEQ multiplex PCR assay. TCRdb carries this immuneACCESS record with in-frame sequences only. Its versions omit some clonotypes, under half of them owing to an unresolved V gene in the studies checked, with the rest unexplained. The sample records roughly 200,000 clones, about 78% of which are singletons. The biggest ten clones account for roughly 8.8% of the sample. The sample comprised peripheral blood. The receptor source for this set is a woman aged 50 to 60 with active or convalescent COVID-19.

V usage is TRBV7-2 and J usage is TRBJ2-6; D may be TRBD1 (6 bases). This CDR3 has 18 residues. Germline V gene lookup returns CDR1 SGHTA and CDR2 FQGNSA. Trimming shortened V by 5 bases and J by 0 bases, and 17 bases separated the two germline ends. The CDR3 here is CASSLGWTAYSGANVLTF. The DNA for the CDR3 is TGTGCCAGCAGCCTGGGTTGGACAGCTTACTCTGGGGCCAACGTCCTGACTTTC. Together with reference TRBV7-2 and TRBJ2-6, the CDR3 gives the full variable domain: GAGVSQSPSNKVTEKGKDVELRCDPISGHTALYWYRQSLGQGLEFLIYFQGNSAPDKSGLPSDRFSAERTGGSVSTLTIQRTQQEDSAVYLCASSLGWTAYSGANVLTFGAGSRLTVL.

This chain uses TRBV19 with TRBJ1-3, with D perhaps matching TRBD1 (6 bases). The CDR3 spans 16 residues. Trimming shortened V by 4 bases and J by 3 bases, and 16 bases separated the two germline ends. From germline, CDR1 is LNHDA and CDR2 SQIVND (reference sequence). CDR3 region: CASSNTGWRLGNTIYF. The CDR3 DNA follows: TGTGCCAGTAGTAATACAGGGTGGCGGCTTGGAAACACCATATATTTT. Based on the CDR3 plus reference TRBV19 and TRBJ1-3, the full variable domain is DGGITQSPKYLFRKEGQNVTLSCEQNLNHDAMYWYRQDPGQGLRLIYYSQIVNDFQKGDIAEGYSVSREKKESFPLTVTSAQKNPTAFYLCASSNTGWRLGNTIYFGEGSWLTVV.

This chain links TRBV3-1 (or the pseudogene TRBV3-2) with TRBJ1-6; possible D gene TRBD1, 5 bases. V lost 2 bases to trimming and J lost 6 bases, with 17 bases between them. This CDR3 is 17 amino acids long. The V gene's germline CDR1 is LGHDT and CDR2 YNNKEL (reference sequence). The CDR3 region is CASSQKFQGAGNSPLHF. The CDR3 nucleotides are TGTGCCAGCAGCCAAAAATTTCAGGGAGCGGGTAATTCACCCCTCCACTTT.

This chain joins TRBV5-4 and TRBJ2-7; D might be TRBD2 (5 bases). The CDR3 totals 12 residues. V was cut by 1 base and J by 5 bases, with 7 bases left in between. Germline-derived CDR1 and CDR2 are SGHNT and YYREEE (reference sequence). The CDR3 nucleotides are TGTGCCAGCAGCTTGTACGGGGACGAGCAGTACTTC. Amino acids: CASSLYGDEQYF.

For this clone: The junction departs from germline at one end; a sequencing error may be responsible. The V gene is TRBV7-9, the J gene TRBJ2-7, with D perhaps TRBD1 or TRBD2 (5 bases each). This CDR3 is built from 13 residues. In germline, CDR1 is SEHNR, CDR2 FQNEAQ (reference sequence). CDR3 in DNA: TGTGCCAGCACCTTAGAGGGGCCTCACGAGCAGTACTTC. This encodes CASTLEGPHEQYF.

V is TRBV2 and J is TRBJ1-5; D is ambiguous. V gave up 7 bases and J gave up 6 bases, with 16 bases separating them. The CDR3 runs to 14 residues. CDR1 is SNHLY and CDR2 is FYNNEI in the germline V gene. The CDR3 protein is CASTPNPAGQPQHF. CDR3 bases: TGTGCCAGCACCCCCAACCCGGCGGGTCAGCCCCAGCATTTT. Full variable domain (remainder filled in from reference TRBV2 and TRBJ1-5): EPEVTQTPSHQVTQMGQEVILRCVPISNHLYFYWYRQILGQKVEFLVSFYNNEISEKSEIFDDQFSVERPDGSNFTLKIRSTKLEDSAMYFCASTPNPAGQPQHFGDGTRLSIL.

Comment on this clone: Other DNA sequences of this sample code for an identical CDR3. The chain combines TRBV5-1 with TRBJ1-3; D may be TRBD1 (6 bases). The CDR3 contains 15 residues. Germline-derived CDR1 and CDR2 are SGHRS and YFSETQ. Trimming stripped 0 bases from V and 1 base from J, with 8 bases between. The CDR3 DNA sequence: TGCGCCAGCAGCTTGGCGGGACAATCTGGAAACACCATATATTTT. Protein product: CASSLAGQSGNTIYF.

V and J are TRBV6-6 and TRBJ2-1, with TRBD2 matching over 7 bases. Germline V lookup: CDR1 MNHNY, CDR2 SVGAGI (reference sequence). The junction had 6 bases not matched to a gene; V was cut back by 4 bases and J by 0 bases. This CDR3 comprises 16 residues. CDR3 in amino acids: CASSSAGGSSYNEQFF. As DNA, the CDR3 is TGTGCCAGCAGTTCCGCTGGCGGGAGCTCCTACAATGAGCAGTTCTTC.

The chain uses TRBV6-2 or TRBV6-3 and TRBJ2-1; 9 bases agree with TRBD2. This CDR3 has 16 amino acids. Per germline, CDR1 MNHEY and CDR2 SVGEGT. The J segment lost 7 bases and the V segment lost 0 bases, leaving 7 bases of the junction unmatched. As DNA, the CDR3 is TGTGCCAGCAGTTACTCGACTAGCGGAGCTACGAATGAGCAGTTCTTC. Residues: CASSYSTSGATNEQFF.